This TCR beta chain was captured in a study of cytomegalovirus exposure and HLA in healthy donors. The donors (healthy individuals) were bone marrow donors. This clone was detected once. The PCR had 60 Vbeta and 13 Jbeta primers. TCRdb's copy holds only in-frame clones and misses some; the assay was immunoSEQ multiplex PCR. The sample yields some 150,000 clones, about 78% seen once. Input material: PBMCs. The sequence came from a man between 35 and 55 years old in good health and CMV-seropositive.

The CDR3 region is CASSLETGMDEAFF. The CDR3 DNA reads as TGTGCCAGCAGCTTAGAAACAGGGATGGATGAAGCTTTCTTT. The chain links TRBV7-8 to TRBJ1-1, with D tentatively TRBD1 (6 bases). The CDR3 length is 14 residues. Germline-derived CDR1 and CDR2 are SGHVS and FQNEAQ. The ends were cut back, 1 base at V and 7 bases at J, with 13 bases in the middle.